This paragraph covers one TCR beta chain sequence. This sample is drawn from a study of OX40 agonist ivuxolimab in advanced cancers. The CDR3 length is 14 residues. The germline V gene encodes CDR1 LNHDA and CDR2 SQIVND (reference sequence). With 6 bases removed from V and 3 bases from J, the gap between germline ends came to 14 bases. Sequencing was performed with immunoSEQ multiplex PCR; in TCRdb, only in-frame clones are kept and a portion is missing. The sample yields roughly 100,000 clones, roughly 93% seen once. This chain links TRBV19 with TRBJ1-2; D gene ambiguous. The TCR was taken from an adult with an advanced solid tumor such as melanoma, head and neck, liver or kidney cancer. The input for sequencing was CD4+ or CD8+ T cells sorted from blood, taken in a trial of the OX40 agonist ivuxolimab. CDR3 in DNA: TGTGCCAGTAGCCGGATTGGCAGAGACTATGGCTACACCTTC. It translates to CASSRIGRDYGYTF. Variable domain in full (rest from reference TRBV19 and TRBJ1-2): DGGITQSPKYLFRKEGQNVTLSCEQNLNHDAMYWYRQDPGQGLRLIYYSQIVNDFQKGDIAEGYSVSREKKESFPLTVTSAQKNPTAFYLCASSRIGRDYGYTFGSGTRLTVV.